Listed here are 18 T cell receptor beta chains from one sample, sequenced in a study of control samples from healthy donors and cancer patients. Clones were sequenced by immunoSEQ multiplex PCR, and TCRdb holds only the in-frame ones, with some missing. The sample has around 180,000 clones, roughly 88% seen once; the top ten hold 4.5% to 6%. The sample was blood. The receptors shown here come from a woman between 25 and 40 years old in good health.

The chain has TRBV5-1 and TRBJ2-5, with 8 bases fitting TRBD2. The V segment lost 0 bases and the J segment 2 bases; nucleotides outside the gene matches: 9. Per germline, CDR1 SGHRS and CDR2 YFSETQ. The CDR3 has 17 residues. The chain's CDR3 is CASSLASGRAFQETQYF. The CDR3 bases are TGCGCCAGCAGCTTGGCCTCCGGGAGGGCCTTTCAAGAGACCCAGTACTTC.

The chain is built from TRBV7-2 and TRBJ2-7; D might be TRBD1 (6 bases). The ends were cut back, 1 base at V and 3 bases at J, with 13 bases in the middle. The germline CDR1 and CDR2 sequences are SGHTA and FQGNSA. The CDR3 is 15 residues long. As DNA, the CDR3 is TGTGCCAGCAGCTTAGGGTGGCAGGGGTACTACGAGCAGTACGTC. Its translation: CASSLGWQGYYEQYV.

This chain uses TRBV28 with TRBJ2-2, with TRBD2 as a possible D gene (6 bases). The germline V and J ends were trimmed by 7 bases and 3 bases, with 18 bases remaining between them. In germline, CDR1 is MDHEN, CDR2 SYDVKM. CDR3 length: 16 residues. CDR3 amino acids: CASNSRRGSYTGELFF. CDR3 nucleotides: TGTGCCAGCAATTCTAGGAGGGGTTCATACACCGGGGAGCTGTTTTTT.

This chain links TRBV18 with TRBJ1-3; perhaps TRBD1 as D (6 bases). This CDR3 contains 15 residues. V lost 2 bases, J lost 2 bases, and 10 bases lay in between. CDR1 and CDR2 from the germline V gene are KGHSH and LQKENI. CDR3 sequence (DNA): TGTGCCAGCTCACCAATACAGGGACCTGGAAACACCATATATTTT. Residues: CASSPIQGPGNTIYF. The complete variable domain, with remaining parts taken from reference TRBV18 and TRBJ1-3, reads NAGVMQNPRHLVRRRGQEARLRCSPMKGHSHVYWYRQLPEEGLKFMVYLQKENIIDESGMPKERFSAEFPKEGPSILRIQQVVRGDSAAYFCASSPIQGPGNTIYFGEGSWLTVV.

The table lists this clone with a few counts. The chain links TRBV16 to TRBJ2-7; possible D gene TRBD1, 5 bases. The CDR3 is 14 amino acids. Trimming removed 4 bases from V and 0 bases from J, with 10 bases in between. Germline values: CDR1 KGHSY, CDR2 FQNENV. CDR3 sequence: CASSPTATSYEQYF. Here the CDR3 DNA reads TGTGCCAGCAGCCCGACAGCCACCTCCTACGAGCAGTACTTC.

This chain uses TRBV13 with TRBJ1-6, with D unclear. Trimming removed 2 bases from V and 15 bases from J, with 8 bases in between. Germline lookup yields CDR1 PRHDT and CDR2 FYEKMQ (reference sequence). CDR3 length: 11 amino acids. CDR3 residues: CASSLQGFLHF. In DNA, the CDR3 is TGTGCCAGCAGCTTACAAGGGTTCCTCCACTTT.

The chain has TRBV10-2 and TRBJ1-2; D gene unclear. The V and J ends lost 6 bases and 3 bases respectively, with 14 bases between them. The CDR3 contains 14 residues. Germline loops: CDR1 WSHSY, CDR2 SAAADI. The CDR3 is CASSLKPTDYGYTF. The CDR3 coding sequence is TGCGCCAGCAGCCTAAAACCGACCGACTATGGCTACACCTTC.

A single count supports this clone. The J gene is TRBJ2-3, the V gene TRBV3-1 (or the pseudogene TRBV3-2); 10 positions agree with TRBD1. The germline CDR1 and CDR2 sequences are LGHDT and YNNKEL (reference sequence). The CDR3 is made up of 15 amino acids. V trimming: 0 bases; J trimming: 3 bases; junction bases outside the gene matches: 0. The CDR3 DNA reads TGTGCCAGCAGCCAAGAGGGACAGGGGACAGATACGCAGTATTTT. This codes for CASSQEGQGTDTQYF.

The chain combines TRBV7-8 with TRBJ1-1; D ambiguous. Germline assignment: CDR1 SGHVS and CDR2 FQNEAQ. V lost 1 base to trimming and J lost 1 base, with 13 bases between them. The CDR3 totals 16 residues. The CDR3 loop is CASSLVEKGRNTEAFF. CDR3 sequence (DNA): TGTGCCAGCAGCTTAGTGGAGAAGGGCCGGAACACTGAAGCTTTCTTT.

This chain joins TRBV5-1 and TRBJ1-1, with D uncertain. Germline assignment: CDR1 SGHRS and CDR2 YFSETQ. V lost 0 bases to trimming and J lost 9 bases, with 9 bases between them. This CDR3 is 12 amino acids long. The CDR3 reads CASSLEGRQAFF. The CDR3 bases are TGCGCCAGCAGCTTGGAAGGACGTCAAGCTTTCTTT. Full variable domain (outside the CDR3, taken from reference TRBV5-1 and TRBJ1-1): KAGVTQTPRYLIKTRGQQVTLSCSPISGHRSVSWYQQTPGQGLQFLFEYFSETQRNKGNFPGRFSGRQFSNSRSEMNVSTLELGDSALYLCASSLEGRQAFFGQGTRLTVV.

The chain links TRBV1 to TRBJ2-2; TRBD2, the D gene given by the table, was not confirmed from the DNA. TRBV1 is a documented pseudogene. CDR3 length: 17 residues. The CDR3 nucleotides read TGCACCAGCAGCCAACTTCGGGACTCGACGTCCCAGGGGGAGCTGTTTTTT. This translates into CTSSQLRDSTSQGELFF.

The rearrangement uses TRBV15 and TRBJ2-1, with 12 bases fitting TRBD2. CDR3 size: 17 residues. V lost 0 bases and J lost 15; bases outside the gene matches: 15. Germline V gene lookup returns CDR1 LNHNV and CDR2 YYDKDF (reference sequence). CDR3 coding DNA: TGTGCCACCAGCAGAGATCGGAAGGGGACTAGCGGGTGGGTTCGGTTCTTC. Translated, it gives CATSRDRKGTSGWVRFF.

As for this clone: This same CDR3 is encoded by further DNA sequences in the sample. V gene TRBV12-3 or TRBV12-4 combines with J gene TRBJ2-3, with D hard to call. The CDR3 length is 11 residues. V dropped 2 bases and J dropped 6 bases, with 3 bases sitting between them. CDR3 in amino acids: CASSLRDTQYF. As DNA, the CDR3 is TGTGCCAGCAGTTTACGGGATACGCAGTATTTT.

The rearrangement links TRBV18 to TRBJ2-1, with TRBD1 matching 9 bases. The CDR3 is 15 amino acids. V gave up 8 bases and J gave up 8 bases; unmatched junction bases: 13. In germline, CDR1 is KGHSH, CDR2 LQKENI. The CDR3 loop reads CASRKTGTGMDEQFF. The CDR3 DNA is TGTGCCAGCAGGAAGACCGGGACAGGGATGGATGAGCAGTTCTTC.

V usage is TRBV24-1 and J usage is TRBJ2-2; D might be TRBD1 (5 bases). V dropped 6 bases and J dropped 3 bases, with 13 bases sitting between them. The germline CDR1 and CDR2 sequences are KGHDR and SFDVKD. The CDR3 sequence is 15 residues long. The CDR3 region is CATSRFRDYTGELFF. CDR3 sequence (DNA): TGTGCCACCAGTCGGTTCAGGGATTACACCGGGGAGCTGTTTTTT.

The J gene is TRBJ2-3, the V gene TRBV5-1; 9 bases agree with TRBD2. There are 15 residues in the CDR3. V dropped 2 bases and J dropped 1; count of bases not matched to a gene: 2. The germline gives CDR1 SGHRS, CDR2 YFSETQ. The CDR3 sequence is CASSLSSGGTDTQYF. CDR3 DNA sequence: TGCGCCAGCAGCTTATCTAGCGGGGGCACAGATACGCAGTATTTT.

The rearrangement joins TRBV11-2 to TRBJ1-6; D uncertain. V dropped 5 bases and J dropped 7 bases, with 21 bases sitting between them. The CDR3 totals 17 residues. The germline gives CDR1 SGHAT, CDR2 FQNNGV. CDR3 sequence reads: CASSPRGSVHENSPLHF. The CDR3 DNA is TGTGCCAGCAGCCCACGTGGGTCCGTCCACGAAAATTCACCCCTCCACTTT.

The chain couples TRBV23-1 to TRBJ2-2; D not certain. TRBV23-1 is marked as an open reading frame, function uncertain. V was pared by 4 bases and J by 0 bases, with 9 bases between. The CDR3 spans 15 residues. The CDR3 loop is CASSPTPANTGELFF. CDR3 bases: TGCGCCAGCAGTCCGACACCCGCGAACACCGGGGAGCTGTTTTTT.